This T cell receptor beta chain was sequenced for a study of blood T cell repertoires in COVID-19. CDR1 and CDR2 (germline): MGHRA, YSYEKL. V shed 4 bases, J shed 5 bases, and the junction held 5 bases outside the gene matches. The CDR3 spans 14 residues. In the study's own analysis: Reference gene primer amplification in the assay estimated nucleated cell counts. The table came from immunoSEQ multiplex PCR; TCRdb's copy has only in-frame clones and leaves some out. That table supplies the V and J calls and clone size; D and trimming were determined from the DNA. The data contain roughly 180,000 clones, approximately 80% of them singletons.

This chain uses TRBV4-1 with TRBJ1-5; 7 bases line up with TRBD1. The clonotype comes from a man aged 45-60 years who had recovered from COVID-19. The sequencing sample was made of PBMCs or T cells enriched from blood (not recorded which). This CDR3 is CASSLRDRYQPQHF. CDR3 DNA: TGCGCCAGCAGCCTCCGGGACAGATATCAGCCCCAGCATTTT.